This T cell receptor beta chain was identified during a study of blood T cell repertoires in COVID-19. Study information: The United States, Italy and Spain were the sources of the acute and convalescent COVID-19 samples. The cDNA or gDNA used as material had been derived from T cells, B-cell-depleted T cells, or PBMCs.

The V end lost 2 bases, the J end lost 6 bases, and 10 bases lay between the germline ends. CDR3 length equals 13 residues. Per the germline V gene, CDR1 is SEHNR and CDR2 is FQNEAQ (reference sequence). The data were produced by immunoSEQ multiplex PCR, yet TCRdb's version contains in-frame clones alone and is incomplete. This sample carries some 370,000 clones, around 87% of them seen once, and the ten largest clones take about 10%. The sample was peripheral blood. The V and J genes are TRBV7-9 and TRBJ1-2; D perhaps matches TRBD1 (5 bases). This receptor was obtained from a young woman with COVID-19, enrolled during active disease. The CDR3 coding sequence is TGTGCCAGCAGCTTACAGGGTTGGCATGGCTACACCTTC. Its translation is CASSLQGWHGYTF.